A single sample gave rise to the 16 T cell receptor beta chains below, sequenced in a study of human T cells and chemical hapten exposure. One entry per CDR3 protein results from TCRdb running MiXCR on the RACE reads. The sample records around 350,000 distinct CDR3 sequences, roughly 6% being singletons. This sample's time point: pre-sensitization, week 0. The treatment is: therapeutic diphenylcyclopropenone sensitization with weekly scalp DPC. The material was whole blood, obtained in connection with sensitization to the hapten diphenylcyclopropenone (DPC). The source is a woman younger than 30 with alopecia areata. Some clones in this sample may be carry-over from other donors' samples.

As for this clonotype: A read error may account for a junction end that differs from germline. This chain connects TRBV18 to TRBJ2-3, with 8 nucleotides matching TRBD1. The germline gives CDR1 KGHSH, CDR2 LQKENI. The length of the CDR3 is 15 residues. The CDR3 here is CASSPRQGLTDMQYF. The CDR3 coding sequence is TGTGCCAGCTCACCCAGACAGGGGCTCACAGATATGCAGTATTTT.

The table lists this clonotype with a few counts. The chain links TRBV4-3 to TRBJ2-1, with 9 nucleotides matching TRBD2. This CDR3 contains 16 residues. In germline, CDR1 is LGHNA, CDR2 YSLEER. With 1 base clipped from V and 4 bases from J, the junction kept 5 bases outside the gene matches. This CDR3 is CASSQGLAGRYNEQFF. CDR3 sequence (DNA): TGCGCCAGCAGCCAAGGCCTAGCGGGGAGGTACAATGAGCAGTTCTTC.

The CDR3 sequence: CASSLEEDYGYTF. The CDR3 DNA reads TGTGCCAGCAGCTTAGAAGAGGACTATGGCTACACCTTC. V usage is TRBV11-2 and J usage is TRBJ1-2, with D unclear. Trimming took 0 bases from V and 3 from J, leaving 5 bases between them. This CDR3 is built from 13 residues. Germline lookup yields CDR1 SGHAT and CDR2 FQNNGV.

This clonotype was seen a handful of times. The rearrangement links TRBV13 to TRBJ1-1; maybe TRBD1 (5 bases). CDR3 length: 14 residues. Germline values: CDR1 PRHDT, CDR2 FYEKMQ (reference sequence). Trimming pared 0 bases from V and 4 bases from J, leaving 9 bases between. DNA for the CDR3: TGTGCCAGCAGCTTAGGGACAGTGGGCACTGAAGCTTTCTTT. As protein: CASSLGTVGTEAFF.

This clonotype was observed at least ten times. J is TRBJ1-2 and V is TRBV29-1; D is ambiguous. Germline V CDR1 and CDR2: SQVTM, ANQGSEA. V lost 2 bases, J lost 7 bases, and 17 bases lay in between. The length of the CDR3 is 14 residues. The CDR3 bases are TGCAGCGTTGAAATTGCCGAAGTTTTGGCTGGCTACACCTTC. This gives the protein CSVEIAEVLAGYTF. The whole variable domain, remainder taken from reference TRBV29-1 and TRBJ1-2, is SAVISQKPSRDICQRGTSLTIQCQVDSQVTMMFWYRQQPGQSLTLIATANQGSEATYESGFVIDKFPISRPNLTFSTLTVSNMSPEDSSIYLCSVEIAEVLAGYTFGSGTRLTVV.

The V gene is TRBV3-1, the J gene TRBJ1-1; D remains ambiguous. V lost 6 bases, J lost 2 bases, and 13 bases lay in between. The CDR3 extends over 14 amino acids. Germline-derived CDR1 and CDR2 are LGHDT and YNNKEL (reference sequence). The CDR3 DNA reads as TGTGCCAGCAGTTCTGACAAGACCAACACTGAAGCTTTCTTT. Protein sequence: CASSSDKTNTEAFF.

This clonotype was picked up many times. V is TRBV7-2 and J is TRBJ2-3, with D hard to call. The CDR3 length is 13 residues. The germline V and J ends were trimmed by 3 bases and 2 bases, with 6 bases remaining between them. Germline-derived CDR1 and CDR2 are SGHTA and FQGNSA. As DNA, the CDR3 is TGTGCCAGCAGCTTCGGCGACACAGATACGCAGTATTTT. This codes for CASSFGDTDTQYF.

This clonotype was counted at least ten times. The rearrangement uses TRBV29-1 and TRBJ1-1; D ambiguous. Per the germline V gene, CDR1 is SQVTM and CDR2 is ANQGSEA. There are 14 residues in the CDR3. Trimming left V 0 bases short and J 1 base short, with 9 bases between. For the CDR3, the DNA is TGCAGCGTTGAAGATCCAGGCCGGAACACTGAAGCTTTCTTT. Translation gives CSVEDPGRNTEAFF.

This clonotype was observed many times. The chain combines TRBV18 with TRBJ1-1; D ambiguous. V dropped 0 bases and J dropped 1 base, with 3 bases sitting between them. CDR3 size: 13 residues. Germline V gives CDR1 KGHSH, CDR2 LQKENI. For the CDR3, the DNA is TGTGCCAGCTCACCACCGCCGAACACTGAAGCTTTCTTT. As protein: CASSPPPNTEAFF.

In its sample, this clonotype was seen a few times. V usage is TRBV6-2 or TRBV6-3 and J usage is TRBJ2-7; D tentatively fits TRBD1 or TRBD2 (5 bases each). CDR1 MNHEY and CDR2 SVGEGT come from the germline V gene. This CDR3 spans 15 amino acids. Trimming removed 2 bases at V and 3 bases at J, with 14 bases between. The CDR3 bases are TGTGCCAGCAGTTACCGGAGGCCCGGACACTACGAGCAGTACTTC. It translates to CASSYRRPGHYEQYF.

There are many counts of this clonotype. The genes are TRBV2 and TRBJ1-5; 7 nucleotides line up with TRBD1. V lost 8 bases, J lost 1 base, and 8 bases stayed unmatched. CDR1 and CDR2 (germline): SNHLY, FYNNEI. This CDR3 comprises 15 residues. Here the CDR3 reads CASEETGWSNQPQHF. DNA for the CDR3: TGTGCCAGCGAGGAGACAGGGTGGAGCAATCAGCCCCAGCATTTT.

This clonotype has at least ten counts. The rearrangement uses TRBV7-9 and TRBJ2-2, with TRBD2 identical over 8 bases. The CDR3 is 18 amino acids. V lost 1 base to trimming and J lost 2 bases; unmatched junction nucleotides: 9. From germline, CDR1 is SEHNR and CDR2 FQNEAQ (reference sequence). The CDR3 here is CASSLGGGTATNTGELFF. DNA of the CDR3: TGTGCCAGCAGCTTAGGCGGGGGGACCGCCACTAACACCGGGGAGCTGTTTTTT. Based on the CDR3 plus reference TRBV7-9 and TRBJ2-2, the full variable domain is DTGVSQNPRHKITKRGQNVTFRCDPISEHNRLYWYRQTLGQGPEFLTYFQNEAQLEKSRLLSDRFSAERPKGSFSTLEIQRTEQGDSAMYLCASSLGGGTATNTGELFFGEGSRLTVL.

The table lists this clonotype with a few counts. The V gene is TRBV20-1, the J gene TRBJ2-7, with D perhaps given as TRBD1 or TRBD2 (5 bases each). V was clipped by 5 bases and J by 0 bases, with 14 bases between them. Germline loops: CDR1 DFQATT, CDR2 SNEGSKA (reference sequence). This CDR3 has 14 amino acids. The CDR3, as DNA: TGCAGTGCTTTACGGGGCTTGGGCTCCTACGAGCAGTACTTC. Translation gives CSALRGLGSYEQYF.

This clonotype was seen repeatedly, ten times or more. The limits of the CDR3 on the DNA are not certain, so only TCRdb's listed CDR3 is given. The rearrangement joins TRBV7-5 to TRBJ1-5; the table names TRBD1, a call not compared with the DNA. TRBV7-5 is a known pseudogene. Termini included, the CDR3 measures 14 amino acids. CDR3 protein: CISVPEGGGQPQHF.

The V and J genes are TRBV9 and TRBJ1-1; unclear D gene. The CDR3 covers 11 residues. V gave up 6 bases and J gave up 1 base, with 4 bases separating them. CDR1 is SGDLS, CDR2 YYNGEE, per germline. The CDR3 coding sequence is TGTGCCAGCAACGGGAACACTGAAGCTTTCTTT. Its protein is CASNGNTEAFF.

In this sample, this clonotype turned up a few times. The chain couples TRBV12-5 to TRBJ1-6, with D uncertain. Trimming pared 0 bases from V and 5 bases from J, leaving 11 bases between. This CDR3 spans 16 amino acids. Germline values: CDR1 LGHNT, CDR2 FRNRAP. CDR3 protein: CASGLVTGGNNSPLHF. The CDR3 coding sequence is TGTGCTAGTGGTTTGGTAACGGGCGGAAATAATTCACCCCTCCACTTT.